This paragraph covers one TCR beta chain sequence. This clonotype showed up many times. The specificity of this receptor is unknown. No base qualities exist here, and no much larger clone lies one base off it. Starting from 350 to 500 ng RNA, TCR libraries were constructed with the Immunoverse kit using molecular barcoded adaptors that cover the alpha/delta and beta/gamma chains. TCR library preparation used the same RNA that went into transcriptome sequencing. Sequencing of the TCR libraries was done on an Illumina HiSeq 4000 with 2 x 150 cycles. As for how the authors treated the data: TCR reads were aligned to human V, D, J and C references and assembled into CDR3 clonotypes with MiXCR, including quality filtering and error correction. The tcR package in R was used for analysis of clonotype counts and gene usage diversity. Raw mapping reads were checked after the RNA-seq reads had been mapped by STAR aligner version 2.5.3a onto the human GRCh37 genome. To test the effect of sequencing depth on detected clonotypes, IR-seq fastq files were randomly downsampled using Seqtk 1.3. Using fastp trimming at Q25 and MiXCR clonotype assembly, TCRdb reanalyzed the public sequencing data and kept in-frame beta chains. Each CDR3 protein appears once, grouped with its most common genes and DNA. The authors' filters were not applied to this entry. The sample table holds 130,000 or so distinct CDR3 sequences, of which about 13% were seen once. 7.5% to 9.5% of the sample goes to the ten largest clones.

Bone marrow was sampled from every patient at the time of active disease. Bone marrow mononuclear cells were isolated by Ficoll-Hypaque density gradient centrifugation. CD138-negative cells were obtained by negative selection after labeling with CD138 magnetic microbeads on a MACS separator, removing myeloma plasma cells. The purity of the isolated cells was checked by flow cytometry with CD138 antibodies on an Attune NxT. TRIzol reagent was used to extract total RNA, which was then quantified with a NanoDrop spectrophotometer. For each patient, paired RNA-seq and IR-seq were run on the CD138-negative bone marrow sample from that patient. CDR1 and CDR2, looked up from the germline V gene (reference sequence), are SGHNT and YYREEE. Spanning cysteine to phenylalanine, the CDR3 consists of 16 amino acids. Only the CDR3 DNA stays, 48 bases, in frame from base 1. Deletion took 4 bases off V and 8 bases off J, with a span of 22 bases between the germline ends.

The sample originates from a study of read filtering for tumor transcriptome and immune sequencing (TCRdb year 2020). Study-level background: The cohort had some 16 male and approximately 15 female patients with a mean age of about 66 years, ranging from 47 to 80. By revised international staging, fewer than ten patients were R-ISS I, about 15 were R-ISS II and 6 or 7 were R-ISS III. After DNase treatment, whole-transcriptome libraries were prepared with the TruSeq RNA Access Library Prep Kit. Per sample, about 3.5 to 11 million TCR-region mapped reads were obtained with IR-seq, compared with only about 80 to 1273 with RNA-seq. TCR repertoires obtained by targeted immune repertoire sequencing and by bulk whole-transcriptome sequencing performed on the same bone marrow samples were compared. One main goal was a read-filtering strategy for immune repertoire data, in particular deciding whether clonotypes backed by only one read should be removed.

Broader findings and caveats from the paper: Single-read clonotypes made up about four fifths of clonotypes but 3% to 3.5% of total reads in IR-seq, and 70% to 75% of clonotypes and 35% to 50% of reads in RNA-seq. Rather than purified T cells, the sorted CD138-negative fraction was a mixed bone marrow immune population. Compared with RNA-seq, IR-seq captured clonotypes at much higher depth and more reliably, and a smaller IR-seq throughput was enough to identify most shared clonotypes. Removing single-read clonotypes increased the correlation between IR-seq and RNA-seq shared clonotype proportions.

The chain joins TRBV5-4 to TRBJ2-1; a tentative D call is TRBD2 (5 bases match). This TCR was recovered from a donor at least 40 years old with multiple myeloma. Sequenced sample: a population of CD138-negative cells sorted from bone marrow. Sample cell subset or site, as interpreted from the label and publication: bone marrow mononuclear cells depleted of CD138+ plasma/myeloma cells by negative magnetic selection. The nucleotide sequence is given as TGTGCCAGCAGCGCCCCTGGCAGTGCGGGTGTGGATGAGCAGTTCTTC. It specifies CASSAPGSAGVDEQFF. Joined to the reference TRBV5-4 and TRBJ2-1 proteins, this CDR3 gives the full variable domain: ETGVTQSPTHLIKTRGQQVTLRCSSQSGHNTVSWYQQALGQGPQFIFQYYREEENGRGNFPPRFSGLQFPNYSSELNVNALELDDSALYLCASSAPGSAGVDEQFFGPGTRLTVL.